This is a list of T cell receptor beta chains from one sample in a study of cytomegalovirus exposure and HLA in healthy donors. Some clones are missing from TCRdb's copy, which holds only in-frame ones; the method was immunoSEQ multiplex PCR. The sample includes approximately 220,000 clones, over 60% of them seen just once. Specimen: PBMCs. The receptors come from a man aged 18-30 years in good health and CMV-seronegative. The CDR3 runs from the conserved cysteine through the conserved F or W. Each record gives: CDR3 length, J gene, V gene, D gene, clone size, CDR3 protein, CDR3 DNA. The D gene is left open where the match is weak. Not every row has a clone size; where given, it reads once, few, many or a size class.

14,TRBJ1-5,TRBV30,-,-,CAWSVYGGRQPQHF,TGTGCCTGGAGTGTATATGGGGGCCGGCAGCCCCAGCATTTT
13,TRBJ1-4,TRBV30,TRBD1,once,CAWGTGNNEKLFF,TGTGCCTGGGGGACAGGAAATAATGAAAAACTGTTTTTT
17,TRBJ2-3,TRBV7-9,-,once,CASSRRGLPGYTDTQYF,TGTGCCAGCAGCCGCCGGGGACTTCCCGGATACACAGATACGCAGTATTTT
17,TRBJ1-4,TRBV27,-,-,CASSYITVDRRNEKLFF,TGTGCCAGCAGCTATATAACCGTCGACAGGAGGAATGAAAAACTGTTTTTT
11,TRBJ2-3,TRBV11-1,-,-,CASSLGGAQYF,TGTGCCAGCAGCTTGGGGGGAGCGCAGTATTTT
18,TRBJ2-7,TRBV29-1,-,-,CSVGSIIGETQSSYEQYF,TGCAGCGTTGGCAGTATAATCGGAGAGACCCAGAGCTCCTACGAGCAGTACTTC
15,TRBJ2-7,TRBV5-4,-,few,CASSQTGGERNEQYF,TGTGCCAGCAGCCAAACAGGAGGGGAAAGGAACGAGCAGTACTTC
13,TRBJ2-5,TRBV7-7,TRBD1,-,CASSVTGAETQYF,TGTGCTAGCAGCGTGACAGGGGCAGAGACCCAGTACTTC
14,TRBJ1-2,TRBV6-6,TRBD1,-,CASSTWDSNYGYTF,TGTGCCAGCAGTACTTGGGACAGTAACTATGGCTACACCTTC
11,TRBJ1-3,TRBV20-1,-,-,CSARGQDTIYF,TGCAGTGCTAGGGGGCAGGACACCATATATTTT
13,TRBJ2-3,TRBV29-1,TRBD2,-,CSVIAGPTDTQYF,TGCAGCGTGATAGCGGGACCCACAGATACGCAGTATTTT
15,TRBJ1-1,TRBV14,-,-,CASSQDYPEDLEAFF,TGTGCCAGCAGCCAAGATTACCCAGAGGATTTAGAAGCTTTCTTT